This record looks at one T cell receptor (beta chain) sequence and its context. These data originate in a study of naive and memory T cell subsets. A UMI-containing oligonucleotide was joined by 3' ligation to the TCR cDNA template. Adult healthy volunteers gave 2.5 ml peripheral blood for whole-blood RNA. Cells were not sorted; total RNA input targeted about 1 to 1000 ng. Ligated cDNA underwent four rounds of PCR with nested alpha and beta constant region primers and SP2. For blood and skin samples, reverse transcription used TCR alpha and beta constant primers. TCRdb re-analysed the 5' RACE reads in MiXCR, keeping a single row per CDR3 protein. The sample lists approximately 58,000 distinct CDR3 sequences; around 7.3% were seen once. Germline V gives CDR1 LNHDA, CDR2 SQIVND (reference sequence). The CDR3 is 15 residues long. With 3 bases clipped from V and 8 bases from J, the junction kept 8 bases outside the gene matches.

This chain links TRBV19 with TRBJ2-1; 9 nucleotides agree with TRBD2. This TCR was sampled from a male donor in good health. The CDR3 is CASSIWVAGVDEQFF. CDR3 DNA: TGTGCCAGTAGTATTTGGGTAGCGGGAGTTGATGAGCAGTTCTTC.